This is a list of T cell receptor beta chains from one sample in a study of T cells after yellow fever vaccination. TCRdb itself ran the 5' RACE reads through MiXCR, one entry per CDR3 protein. The sample has 250,000 or so distinct CDR3 sequences; approximately 6.8% are singletons. The material sequenced was CD4+ T cells sorted from PBMCs, taken on the day of the yellow fever booster vaccination. The source of these receptors is a man younger than 40 who received the YFV17D yellow fever vaccine. Each CDR3 is given with its conserved first and last residue. A D gene is named only where the DNA matches it firmly. Size tells how often a clone was seen (once, few, many) or the class of an expanded clone, and some rows leave it out.

j_gene,v_gene,d_gene,abundance,CDR3nt,CDR3aa
TRBJ2-1,TRBV12-3/TRBV12-4,.,.,TGTGCCAGCAGTTTAATGGCCGGGAGCGGTTACAATGAGCAGTTCTTC,CASSLMAGSGYNEQFF
TRBJ2-4,TRBV5-4,.,few,TGTGCCAGCAGCCCGGGACCCCCAAGCCCCAAAAACATTCAGTACTTC,CASSPGPPSPKNIQYF
TRBJ2-3,TRBV20-1,.,many,TGCAGTGCGATTCTCCCCGGGGGCACAGATACGCAGTATTTT,CSAILPGGTDTQYF
TRBJ2-1,TRBV12-3/TRBV12-4,.,few,TGTGCCAGCAGGGGGATCTTTCGGTACAATGAGCAGTTCTTC,CASRGIFRYNEQFF
TRBJ2-7,TRBV7-8,TRBD2,many,TGTGCCAGCCAAACTAGCGGGTTTGGGGAGCAGTACTTC,CASQTSGFGEQYF
TRBJ2-7,TRBV20-1,TRBD2,many,TGCAGTGCCCAACCGGGACTAGCGGGAGGGGCCGACGAGCAGTACTTC,CSAQPGLAGGADEQYF
TRBJ2-7,TRBV12-5,TRBD1,.,TGTGCTAGTGGTTTGACACAGTCCGGGACAGGGCACTACGAGCAGTACTTC,CASGLTQSGTGHYEQYF
TRBJ2-5,TRBV29-1,TRBD2,many,TGCAGCTCGAGACTAGCGGGAGGGCTTGGGGAGACCCAGTACTTC,CSSRLAGGLGETQYF
TRBJ2-5,TRBV5-4,.,.,TGTGCCAGCAGCTTGGGTAACCCCATTGAGGAGACCCAGTACTTC,CASSLGNPIEETQYF
TRBJ2-4,TRBV5-6,.,.,TGTGCCTACCAAAGAGGTCCATCTGGCAACATTCAGTACTTC,CAYQRGPSGNIQYF
TRBJ1-3,TRBV12-3/TRBV12-4,.,few,TGTGCCAGCAGTTTACAACCCGGAGTCTCTGGAAACACCATATATTTT,CASSLQPGVSGNTIYF
TRBJ2-2,TRBV6-2/TRBV6-3,.,few,TGTGCCAGCAGTTACGAACGGCTCGGTGGGCTGTTTTTT,CASSYERLGGLFF
TRBJ2-5,TRBV7-9,.,many,TGTGCCAGCAGCTTTCGGGCGACCCAGTACTTC,CASSFRATQYF
TRBJ2-3,TRBV24-1,.,many,TGTGCCACCAGCCCAGACCCAGGGGGGACCACAGATACGCAGTATTTT,CATSPDPGGTTDTQYF
TRBJ1-1,TRBV20-1,.,many,TGCAGTGCTCCGGGACCGACTTTTTTTGAAGCTTTCTTT,CSAPGPTFFEAFF
TRBJ2-3,TRBV24-1,.,.,TGTGCCACCAGTGCCAACCCCACTACCTCGCGGGCCGATACGCAGTATTTT,CATSANPTTSRADTQYF
TRBJ2-7,TRBV6-5,.,few,TGTGCCAGCAGTTCCGCTAGCTTGGGAAGGAACGAGCAGTACTTC,CASSSASLGRNEQYF
TRBJ2-4,TRBV27,.,many,TGTGCCAGCGGAAGACTAAAGCAGTACTTC,CASGRLKQYF
TRBJ2-7,TRBV2,TRBD1,few,TGTGCCAGCAAGGACAGGGGGCTCATGCAGTACTTC,CASKDRGLMQYF
TRBJ1-3,TRBV12-3/TRBV12-4,.,few,TGTGCCAGCAGTCCGACAGGCTCCGACTCTGGAAACACCATATATTTT,CASSPTGSDSGNTIYF
TRBJ2-1,TRBV20-1,TRBD2,.,TGCAGTGCTAACCCGCCGGGACTAGCCTCAAATGAGCAGTTCTTC,CSANPPGLASNEQFF
TRBJ2-7,TRBV23-1,.,.,TGCGCCAGCAGTCATCTCAGGGGCTGGGGGGCCTACGAGCAGTACTTC,CASSHLRGWGAYEQYF
TRBJ1-5,TRBV7-2,.,many,TGTGCCAGCGGACCGGGTAATCAGCCCCAGCATTTT,CASGPGNQPQHF
TRBJ2-3,TRBV12-3/TRBV12-4,TRBD1,many,TGTGCCAGCAGTGCAGACAGGGGGCGAGGGTATACGCAGTATTTT,CASSADRGRGYTQYF
TRBJ2-1,TRBV3-1,TRBD2,few,TGTGCCTCCTCCCAAGGGGGGTTGAGGACTAGCGGGTACAATGAGCAGTTCTTC,CASSQGGLRTSGYNEQFF
TRBJ2-2,TRBV5-6,.,many,TGTGCCAGCAGCTTGGATGACACCGGGGAGCTGTTTTTT,CASSLDDTGELFF
TRBJ2-5,TRBV20-1,TRBD2,few,TGCAGTGCTAGGGTTAGCGGGAGTGGGGAGACCCAGTACTTC,CSARVSGSGETQYF
TRBJ2-3,TRBV19,TRBD1,.,TGTGCCAGTAAAGTCAGACAGGGGCCCTTGAGGCAGTATTTT,CASKVRQGPLRQYF
TRBJ2-5,TRBV7-9,TRBD2,many,TGTGCCAGCAGCTTAGGACTAGCGGGAGCGGAGACCCAGTACTTC,CASSLGLAGAETQYF
TRBJ2-7,TRBV20-1,.,.,TGCAGTGCGCGGGGCTCCTCGCTCTGGGAGCAGTACTTC,CSARGSSLWEQYF
TRBJ2-7,TRBV30,.,many,TGTGCCTGGAGTGGGGTGGGGTACGAGCAGTACTTC,CAWSGVGYEQYF
TRBJ2-5,TRBV30,TRBD2,.,TGTGCCTGGAGTACGCAACATTACGGGAGGGTCCAAGAGACCCAGTACTTC,CAWSTQHYGRVQETQYF
TRBJ2-3,TRBV18,TRBD1,.,TGTGCCAGCGAGGGACAGGGGTTGAGTACAGATACGCAGTATTTT,CASEGQGLSTDTQYF
TRBJ1-1,TRBV12-3/TRBV12-4,TRBD1,.,TGTGCCAGCAGTACGTTGACAGGGGGCCTTACTGAAGCTTTCTTT,CASSTLTGGLTEAFF
TRBJ1-2,TRBV6-5,.,many,TGTGCCAGCAGCCGACCGGACAGTACAAATGGCTACACCTTC,CASSRPDSTNGYTF
TRBJ2-4,TRBV28,.,.,TGTGCCAGCAGTGCCAAGGGAGGCATTCAGTACTTC,CASSAKGGIQYF
TRBJ2-2,TRBV5-1,TRBD1,many,TGCGCCAGCAGCCGTGACAGGGCGAACACCGGGGAGCTGTTTTTT,CASSRDRANTGELFF